The subject of this entry is one T cell receptor beta chain. As yet, its antigen is unknown. This record belongs to a study of T-cell memory formation after mild COVID-19. Study observations and caveats: CD4/CD8 balance characterized clones contracting day 15 to 85, and CD4+ skew characterized later expanders. Memory sampled before infection contained some responding clones, suggesting cross-reactive memory joined.

TCRdb passed the 5' RACE reads through MiXCR, listing each CDR3 protein once. Of roughly 350,000 distinct CDR3 sequences listed, 12% to 15% are singletons. Germline lookup yields CDR1 SGHTA and CDR2 FQGNSA. V lost 7 bases and J lost 1, with 30 bases in between. CDR3 size: 20 residues. The chain recombines TRBV7-2 with TRBJ2-3; D may be TRBD1 (6 bases). The receptor was derived from a young man who had mild COVID-19 (a few samples of this study predate the infection). Cell type and time point are not known. The sequenced sample consisted of PBMCs or a T cell subset sorted from them (not recorded which). The CDR3 region has the DNA TGTGCCAGCACCGTAGGGATACGGGACACCCACACCGGGGGCACAGATACGCAGTATTTT. The encoded protein is CASTVGIRDTHTGGTDTQYF.